The sequence of this TCR beta chain was determined in a study of shared clonotypes between healthy human individuals. Original handling: As immunoSEQ supplied junction-only sequences (without quality scores), filtering differed. Some clones are missing from TCRdb's copy, which holds only in-frame ones; the method was immunoSEQ multiplex PCR. V, J and clone size derive from that table, while D and trimming were established from the DNA sequence. Of 550,000 to 850,000 clones in the sample, approximately 77% were seen once. Caucasian adults residing in Nashville, Tennessee made up all the donors. This CDR3 region has 13 residues. V lost 3 bases to trimming and J lost 7 bases, with 13 bases between them. Germline CDR1 is MNHNY and CDR2 is SVGAGI (reference sequence).

This chain connects TRBV6-6 to TRBJ2-7, with D possibly being TRBD2 (5 bases). This TCR came from a woman in her 30s in good health. The sequenced material came from memory CD4+ T cells sorted from blood. Subset defined: CD45RA-negative fraction. CDR3 bases: TGTGCCAGCAGTTATGGCCTTACGGGAGAGCAGTACTTC. Encoded protein: CASSYGLTGEQYF.